This TCR beta chain stems from a study of cytomegalovirus exposure and HLA in healthy donors. Overall study results and limits: Among immune exposure information, only CMV serostatus was available.

J gave up 3 bases and V 4 bases, and 4 bases lay outside the gene matches. This CDR3 region has 16 residues. In germline, CDR1 is SGHVS, CDR2 FNYEAQ. Note on this clone: Its antigen remains unknown.

Unrecorded immune exposure was likely among donors, who were nominally healthy when sampled. Primers included in the PCR were 60 Vbeta and 13 Jbeta primers. Profiled with immunoSEQ multiplex PCR; TCRdb holds only in-frame clones, not every one. Altogether around 130,000 clones are present, approximately 89% being singletons, with the ten largest covering approximately 6.7%. The receptor was isolated from a woman in her 30s in good health and CMV-seropositive. The rearrangement joins TRBV7-6 to TRBJ2-2, with TRBD2 matching over 11 bases. The sequenced sample consisted of PBMCs. The chain's CDR3 is CASSSLAGGDTGELFF. CDR3 nucleotide sequence: TGTGCCAGCAGCTCCTTAGCGGGAGGGGACACCGGGGAGCTGTTTTTT.